This T cell receptor (beta chain) emerged from a study of blood T cell repertoires in COVID-19. For the study at large: The origin of the acute and convalescent COVID-19 samples was the United States, Italy and Spain.

Looked up from germline, CDR1 is SGDLS and CDR2 is YYNGEE. The V end lost 4 bases, the J end lost 4 bases, and 14 bases lay between the germline ends. The CDR3 contains 14 residues. Using immunoSEQ multiplex PCR, the repertoire was profiled, and TCRdb retains in-frame clones only, with some absent. The table records tens of thousands of clones, roughly four fifths of them present only once. The chain combines TRBV9 with TRBJ2-5; D might be TRBD1 (6 bases). The material sequenced was peripheral blood. This TCR was sampled from a woman between 55 and 75 years old with acute or convalescent COVID-19. Here the CDR3 DNA reads TGTGCCAGCAGCCGGAGCACAGGGTCAGAGACCCAGTACTTC. It encodes CASSRSTGSETQYF.